Listed below are T cell receptor beta chains from one sample, sequenced in a study of shared clonotypes between healthy human individuals. The table came from immunoSEQ multiplex PCR; TCRdb's copy has only in-frame clones and leaves some out. Altogether over 1.5 million clones are present, 98% being singletons, with the ten largest covering 0.45%. Sample: naive CD4+ T cells sorted from blood. These receptors all stem from a man aged 25 to 45 in good health. Each CDR3 is given with its conserved first and last residue. Each record gives: CDR3 DNA, CDR3 protein, V gene, J gene, D gene, clone size, CDR3 length. D genes are given only for firm matches. Part of the rows lack a size; the others show once, few, many or a class for expanded clones.

DNA: TGTGCCAGCAGCCCCCCACTAGCGGGAGTCACAGATACGCAGTATTTT; CDR3: CASSPPLAGVTDTQYF; V: TRBV7-3; J: TRBJ2-3; D: TRBD2; size: -; length: 16
DNA: TGTGCCAGCTCACCTCTTAGCGGGAGGGTCAATGAGCAGTTCTTC; CDR3: CASSPLSGRVNEQFF; V: TRBV18; J: TRBJ2-1; D: TRBD2; size: -; length: 15
DNA: TGTGCCAGCTCACCACCCCGGAGTAGCGGGAGTTGGTATGAGCAGTTCTTC; CDR3: CASSPPRSSGSWYEQFF; V: TRBV18; J: TRBJ2-1; D: TRBD2; size: -; length: 17
DNA: TGTGCCAGCAGCCGTGGTAGGGACTACGAGCAGTACTTC; CDR3: CASSRGRDYEQYF; V: TRBV5-6; J: TRBJ2-7; D: -; size: -; length: 13
DNA: TGTGCCAGCCCCAAAGAGGAGCCGAACACAGATACGCAGTATTTT; CDR3: CASPKEEPNTDTQYF; V: TRBV21-1; J: TRBJ2-3; D: -; size: -; length: 15
DNA: TGTGCCAGCAGTGAAGAGTACAGGAACACTGAAGCTTTCTTT; CDR3: CASSEEYRNTEAFF; V: TRBV6-1; J: TRBJ1-1; D: -; size: -; length: 14
DNA: TGTGCCAGTAGTACTGGCTACGAGCAGTACTTC; CDR3: CASSTGYEQYF; V: TRBV19; J: TRBJ2-7; D: -; size: -; length: 11
DNA: TGTGCCAGCAGCCAAGGACTAGCGGCTTACAATGAGCAGTTCTTC; CDR3: CASSQGLAAYNEQFF; V: TRBV14; J: TRBJ2-1; D: TRBD2; size: -; length: 15
DNA: TGTGCCAGCAGCTTAGGTCCAATCGGGAGGGCCTACGAGCAGTACTTC; CDR3: CASSLGPIGRAYEQYF; V: TRBV7-9; J: TRBJ2-7; D: TRBD2; size: once; length: 16
DNA: TGTGCCAGCAGCAGGACGTCCTATGGCTACACCTTC; CDR3: CASSRTSYGYTF; V: TRBV13; J: TRBJ1-2; D: -; size: -; length: 12
DNA: TGTGCCAGCAGTACGGCGGGCAGGGTAGGCAACGAGCAGTACTTC; CDR3: CASSTAGRVGNEQYF; V: TRBV2; J: TRBJ2-7; D: -; size: -; length: 15
DNA: TGCAGCGTTGCTAAGGGACTAGCGGGGGAGCAGTACTTC; CDR3: CSVAKGLAGEQYF; V: TRBV29-1; J: TRBJ2-7; D: TRBD2; size: -; length: 13
DNA: TGTGCCAGCTCACCCTTCAGTTCTAGGCTTACCCACAATGAGCAGTTCTTC; CDR3: CASSPFSSRLTHNEQFF; V: TRBV18; J: TRBJ2-1; D: -; size: -; length: 17
DNA: TGTGCCAGTAGTATACTTAAAGGCAGCGGGGCCTACGAGCAGTACTTC; CDR3: CASSILKGSGAYEQYF; V: TRBV19; J: TRBJ2-7; D: TRBD2; size: -; length: 16
DNA: TGCAGTGCTCATTATAGGACTAGCGGAAGCTTC; CDR3: CSAHYRTSGSF; V: TRBV20-1; J: TRBJ2-7; D: TRBD2; size: -; length: 11
DNA: TGTGCCAGCAGCGTAGACCCTAGATACGAGCAGTACTTC; CDR3: CASSVDPRYEQYF; V: TRBV9; J: TRBJ2-7; D: -; size: -; length: 13
DNA: TGCAGCGTGTCAGTAGGGACAGGGGGCAATCAGCCCCAGCATTTT; CDR3: CSVSVGTGGNQPQHF; V: TRBV29-1; J: TRBJ1-5; D: TRBD1; size: -; length: 15
DNA: TGTGCCAGCAGGAGACAGGGATTATCCTACGAGCAGTACTTC; CDR3: CASRRQGLSYEQYF; V: TRBV6-5; J: TRBJ2-7; D: TRBD1; size: -; length: 14
DNA: TGTGCCAGCAGCCGACTCACAACTAATGAAAAACTGTTTTTT; CDR3: CASSRLTTNEKLFF; V: TRBV28; J: TRBJ1-4; D: -; size: -; length: 14
DNA: TGTGCCAGCAGCAAGGCGCCTAGCGCACTCGAAGAGCAGTACTTC; CDR3: CASSKAPSALEEQYF; V: TRBV21-1; J: TRBJ2-7; D: -; size: -; length: 15
DNA: TGTGCCAGCAGCCTTAGGTGGGGCCATGAGCAGTTCTTC; CDR3: CASSLRWGHEQFF; V: TRBV13; J: TRBJ2-1; D: -; size: -; length: 13
DNA: TGTGCCAGCAGCTTAGCCGGGCCGGGGGGCACCCCCTACGAGCAGTACTTC; CDR3: CASSLAGPGGTPYEQYF; V: TRBV7-6; J: TRBJ2-7; D: -; size: -; length: 17
DNA: TGTGCAATAGGCACCACTTTGCATGAGCAGTTCTTC; CDR3: CAIGTTLHEQFF; V: TRBV28; J: TRBJ2-1; D: -; size: -; length: 12
DNA: TGCAGCGTTGAGGGGGCGGAGGGAGGCCCAGCGGAGACCCAGTACTTC; CDR3: CSVEGAEGGPAETQYF; V: TRBV29-1; J: TRBJ2-5; D: -; size: -; length: 16
DNA: TGTGCCAGCTTGAGACTAGCGGGGTCCTACGAGCAGTACTTC; CDR3: CASLRLAGSYEQYF; V: TRBV6-1; J: TRBJ2-7; D: TRBD2; size: -; length: 14
DNA: TGTGCCACCAGCAGGCAGGGGCGGCCAGATACGCAGTATTTT; CDR3: CATSRQGRPDTQYF; V: TRBV15; J: TRBJ2-3; D: -; size: -; length: 14
DNA: TGTGCCATCAGTTCCCCGACCGGGACAGTCTATGGCTACACCTTC; CDR3: CAISSPTGTVYGYTF; V: TRBV10-3; J: TRBJ1-2; D: TRBD1; size: -; length: 15
DNA: TGTGCCAGCAGTTGGACATCGGGAGATACGCAGTATTTT; CDR3: CASSWTSGDTQYF; V: TRBV5-4; J: TRBJ2-3; D: -; size: -; length: 13
DNA: TGTGCCAGCAGTCCTATCCCCCAGGTTCAAAACACTGAAGCTTTCTTT; CDR3: CASSPIPQVQNTEAFF; V: TRBV28; J: TRBJ1-1; D: -; size: -; length: 16
DNA: TGCAGCGTTGTGTTAGCGCTTTCCTACGAGCAGTACTTC; CDR3: CSVVLALSYEQYF; V: TRBV29-1; J: TRBJ2-7; D: -; size: -; length: 13
DNA: TGTGCCAGCTCACCACTAGCGGGGTTCACAGATACGCAGTATTTT; CDR3: CASSPLAGFTDTQYF; V: TRBV18; J: TRBJ2-3; D: TRBD2; size: -; length: 15
DNA: TGTGCGTCCCAACCAGGGACTAGACACTACAATGAGCAGTTCTTC; CDR3: CASQPGTRHYNEQFF; V: TRBV6-1; J: TRBJ2-1; D: TRBD2; size: -; length: 15
DNA: TGTGCCAGCAGTCTCCAACGGACAGGGACCTACGAGCAGTACTTC; CDR3: CASSLQRTGTYEQYF; V: TRBV28; J: TRBJ2-7; D: TRBD1; size: -; length: 15
DNA: TGTGCCAGCAGCTTAGGTGTCTCGGGCGGGAGGAGAAATGAGCAGTTCTTC; CDR3: CASSLGVSGGRRNEQFF; V: TRBV7-2; J: TRBJ2-1; D: TRBD2; size: -; length: 17
DNA: TGTGCCAGCAGCTTAGGGACAGCCAACACTGAAGCTTTCTTT; CDR3: CASSLGTANTEAFF; V: TRBV7-8; J: TRBJ1-1; D: -; size: -; length: 14
DNA: TGTGCCAGCAGCACAGGGACGGACCCTCGTCGCAACACCATATATTTT; CDR3: CASSTGTDPRRNTIYF; V: TRBV7-6; J: TRBJ1-3; D: -; size: -; length: 16
DNA: TGTGCCAGCTCACCATCGGCAGGGGGTAACTCCTACGAGCAGTACTTC; CDR3: CASSPSAGGNSYEQYF; V: TRBV18; J: TRBJ2-7; D: TRBD1; size: -; length: 16
DNA: TGCGCCAGCAGCTTGGGACAGGGTGCAGCCGGGGAGCTGTTTTTT; CDR3: CASSLGQGAAGELFF; V: TRBV5-1; J: TRBJ2-2; D: TRBD1; size: -; length: 15
DNA: TGCGCCAGCAGCCAAGACAATTGGCTGGGTGGCTACACCTTC; CDR3: CASSQDNWLGGYTF; V: TRBV4-3; J: TRBJ1-2; D: -; size: -; length: 14
DNA: TGCGCCAGCAGCTGGACTGCCGAGGCCGGGGAGCTGTTTTTT; CDR3: CASSWTAEAGELFF; V: TRBV5-1; J: TRBJ2-2; D: -; size: -; length: 14
DNA: TGTGCCAGCAGCCTAAAACCGGGACGCTTTGAAAAACTGTTTTTT; CDR3: CASSLKPGRFEKLFF; V: TRBV7-9; J: TRBJ1-4; D: -; size: -; length: 15
DNA: TGCACCAGCAGCCAAGCCGGGACCGCCGTCTACGAGCAGTACTTC; CDR3: CTSSQAGTAVYEQYF; V: TRBV1; J: TRBJ2-7; D: -; size: -; length: 15
DNA: TGTGCCAGCACCAATCAGCCCCAGCATTTT; CDR3: CASTNQPQHF; V: TRBV14; J: TRBJ1-5; D: -; size: once; length: 10
DNA: TGCGCCAGCAGCGTATTAGAGGAGAACACTGAAGCTTTCTTT; CDR3: CASSVLEENTEAFF; V: TRBV5-1; J: TRBJ1-1; D: -; size: -; length: 14
DNA: TGCAGCGTTGAGTCTAGCGGGAGTCGGGCCGGGGAGCTGTTTTTT; CDR3: CSVESSGSRAGELFF; V: TRBV29-1; J: TRBJ2-2; D: TRBD2; size: -; length: 15
DNA: TGTGCCAGCAGCGTAGCACCAGGGGTGCATGAGCAGTTCTTC; CDR3: CASSVAPGVHEQFF; V: TRBV9; J: TRBJ2-1; D: -; size: -; length: 14
DNA: TGTGCCAGCAGTCTCCGGGACAGGGGCTTTAATGAGCAGTTCTTC; CDR3: CASSLRDRGFNEQFF; V: TRBV7-9; J: TRBJ2-1; D: TRBD1; size: -; length: 15
DNA: TGTGCCAGCAGCTTGGAGGGACAGGCCGCGGGGGAGCAGTACTTC; CDR3: CASSLEGQAAGEQYF; V: TRBV5-5; J: TRBJ2-7; D: TRBD1; size: -; length: 15
DNA: TGTGCCAGCAGCTCCGGGCCAGCCTACAATGAGCAGTTCTTC; CDR3: CASSSGPAYNEQFF; V: TRBV7-2; J: TRBJ2-1; D: -; size: -; length: 14
DNA: TGTGCCAGCAGCTTCCTCGGGATCCGGGGCGCCGGGGAGCTGTTTTTT; CDR3: CASSFLGIRGAGELFF; V: TRBV13; J: TRBJ2-2; D: -; size: -; length: 16
DNA: TGTGCCAGCACAGTGGGGTCGAAGGGAATGCTCTACGAGCAGTACTTC; CDR3: CASTVGSKGMLYEQYF; V: TRBV2; J: TRBJ2-7; D: -; size: -; length: 16
DNA: TGTGCCATCAGTGAGAGGAGCTCTGGGGCCAACGTCCTGACTTTC; CDR3: CAISERSSGANVLTF; V: TRBV10-3; J: TRBJ2-6; D: -; size: -; length: 15
DNA: TGTGCCAGCAGGCCGGGACAGGGACACGAGCAGTACTTC; CDR3: CASRPGQGHEQYF; V: TRBV5-4; J: TRBJ2-7; D: TRBD1; size: -; length: 13